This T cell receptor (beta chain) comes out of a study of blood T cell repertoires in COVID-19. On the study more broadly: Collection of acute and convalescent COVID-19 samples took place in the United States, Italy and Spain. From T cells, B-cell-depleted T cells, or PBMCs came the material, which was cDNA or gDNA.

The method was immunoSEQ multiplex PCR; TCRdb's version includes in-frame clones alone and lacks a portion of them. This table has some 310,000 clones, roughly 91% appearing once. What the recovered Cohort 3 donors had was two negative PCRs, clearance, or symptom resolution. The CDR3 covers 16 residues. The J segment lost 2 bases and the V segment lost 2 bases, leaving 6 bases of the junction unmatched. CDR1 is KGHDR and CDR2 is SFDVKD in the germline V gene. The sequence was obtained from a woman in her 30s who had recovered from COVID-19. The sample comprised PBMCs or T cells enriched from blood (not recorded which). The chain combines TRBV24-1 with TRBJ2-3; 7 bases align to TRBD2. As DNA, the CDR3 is TGTGCCACCAGTGATTCCGGACTAGATTTCACAGATACGCAGTATTTT. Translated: CATSDSGLDFTDTQYF.